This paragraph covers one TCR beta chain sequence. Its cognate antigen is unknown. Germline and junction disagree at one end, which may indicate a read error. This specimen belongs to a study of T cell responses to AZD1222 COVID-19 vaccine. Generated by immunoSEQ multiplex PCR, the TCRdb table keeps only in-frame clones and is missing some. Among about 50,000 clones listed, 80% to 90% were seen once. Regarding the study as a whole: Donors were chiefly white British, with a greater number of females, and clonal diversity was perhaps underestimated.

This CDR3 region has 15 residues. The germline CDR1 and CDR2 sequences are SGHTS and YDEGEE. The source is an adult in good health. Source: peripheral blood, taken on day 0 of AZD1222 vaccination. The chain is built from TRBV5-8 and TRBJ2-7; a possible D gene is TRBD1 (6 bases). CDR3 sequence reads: CASSLGHLDTYEQYF. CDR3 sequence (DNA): TGTGCCAGCAGTTTGGGACACTTAGACACCTACGAGCAGTACTTC.